This T cell receptor (beta chain) was obtained from a study of CD8+ T cells in alopecia areata. The study, taken as a whole, reports: It was less clear whether patients shared TCRs than it was in mice, possibly because of HLA. Scalp specimens additionally yield sequences from normal skin's resident alphabeta T cells.

This clone was observed a few times. Its antigen is unknown. Noted treatment: oral pan-JAK inhibitor, 5-10 mg twice daily. Both peripheral blood and punch biopsies of lesional scalp skin were obtained from patients who had alopecia areata. RNA, once extracted, was reverse transcribed into cDNA for use as the sequencing template. The repertoire was sequenced with immunoSEQ multiplex PCR; TCRdb's copy has only in-frame clones and lacks some. The sample carries 200,000 or so clones, around two fifths recorded once. The CDR3 is 15 amino acids. The ends lost 2 bases at V and 6 bases at J; junction bases unmatched: 8. The germline V gene encodes CDR1 MNHEY and CDR2 SVGAGI.

This chain links TRBV6-5 with TRBJ2-7; TRBD2 agrees at 9 bases. The TCR sequence derives from a human donor with alopecia areata. The sequencing used CD4+ T cells sorted from blood, collected at roughly week 36, from a patient treated with tofacitinib. Written as DNA, the CDR3 is TGTGCCAGCAGTTACAGTCTTAGCGGGAGTACCGAGCAGTACTTC. This sequence encodes CASSYSLSGSTEQYF.